A single T cell receptor (beta chain) is shown here with its context. The antigen it binds to is not known. Base qualities are not provided; no much larger clone lies one nucleotide away. Reading the label with the study, this specimen's time point is: about 28 days (+/-7) after the second vaccine dose. AZD1222 recipients with second doses at about 4 weeks or about 12 weeks were pooled, because spike-specific TCR depth and breadth did not differ between schedules. Vaccinee samples came from UK trials COV001 and COV002, including a single-blind randomized controlled phase 2/3 trial of AZD1222 (ChAdOx1 nCoV-19) in healthy adults. For TCRbeta chain sequencing, PBMC samples from trial participants were taken at day 0 and at day 28 after the second dose. This sample was taken from a study of T cell responses to AZD1222 COVID-19 vaccine listed by TCRdb under 2021. Broadly, across the study: TCR sequencing was performed for about 250 trial participants, of whom about 210 were given two doses of AZD1222 and 26 were given two doses of MenACWY control vaccine. Trial participants were enrolled by age into subgroups of 18-55, 56-69 and 70-plus years, and around 150, 29 and 61 TCR-sequenced participants, respectively, were included in these subgroups. What the research found in general, with its limitations: Participants were mostly white British and included more females than males, and it was suggested by the authors that clonal diversity may have been underestimated. Conclusions about previously exposed vaccinees are limited, since just a handful of AZD1222 recipients were seropositive for SARS-CoV-2 at baseline. CD4 TCRs associated with the vaccine covered the entire spike protein, and the dominant responses were in regions 160-218 and 743-854. Because no samples from the day 14 peak response were available, repertoires could be characterized only after the peak T cell response. In the small 56-69-year group, the increase in depth fell short of significance, most likely because of low power. Reportedly, close to half of the unique spike-specific TCRs recognized epitopes lying outside the regions that are mutated in the B.1.351 and B.1.1.7 variants. After two AZD1222 doses, spike-specific TCR breadth and depth were significantly higher than at day 0 and than in MenACWY recipients.

The CDR3, from cysteine to phenylalanine, totals 13 residues. Just the 39-base CDR3 DNA is kept, in frame starting at base 1. V loses 2 bases, J loses 8 bases, and the germline ends lie 12 bases apart. The CDR3 regions of human TCRbeta chains were analyzed by immunosequencing. In the original analysis: TCRs in the repertoires were matched against a reference library of SARS-CoV-2-specific TCRs that had been generated with the MIRA antigen-specificity platform. Breadth was defined as the fraction of unique TCRs that were SARS-CoV-2-associated. Depth was defined as the fraction of total T cells that were SARS-CoV-2-associated. Using the MIRA data, each spike-specific TCR was assigned both to the spike region to which the TCR was reactive and to a CD4 or CD8 class. Log10-transformed breadth and depth values were compared by one-way ANOVA with Sidak's multiple comparisons tests. Imported from immuneACCESS, the table was reduced by TCRdb to in-frame sequences with V and J called. These copies leave out some clones; in studies compared against another copy, an unresolved V gene accounts for under half, and the cause of the remainder is not known. That table furnishes V, J and clone size, whereas the DNA furnished D and trimming. The sample contains roughly 75,000 clones, about nine tenths of them found a single time. More than 15% of the sample is in the top ten clones.

The sequences come from peripheral blood, collected 28 days after the second AZD1222 dose. The chain is made from TRBV12-3 or TRBV12-4 and TRBJ1-2; the D segment could be TRBD1, given 5 matching bases. This TCR was sampled from an adult who received the AZD1222 COVID-19 vaccine. The CDR3 here reads CASSLLLEGGYTF. DNA sequence: TGTGCCAGCAGTTTATTGCTAGAGGGGGGCTACACCTTC.